A selection of T cell receptor beta chains follows, all from one sample in a study of CD8+ T cells in alopecia areata. The protocol was immunoSEQ multiplex PCR, while the TCRdb copy is restricted to in-frame clones and leaves out a portion. The sample contains about 110,000 clones, under 60% of which appear only once. The sequenced material came from NKG2D-low CD8+ T cells sorted from blood. Receptors originate from a human donor with alopecia areata. Each CDR3 is given with its conserved first and last residue. Fields, in order: D gene, J gene, clone size, V gene, CDR3 DNA, CDR3 protein. A D gene is named only where the DNA matches it firmly. Clone size is shown for a subset of rows, as once, few, many or a class of expanded clone.

d_call: TRBD1; j_call: TRBJ2-1; clone_size: -; v_call: TRBV19; cdr3_nt: TGTGCCAGTAGTACGGACAGGGACGGCGGGGAGACCTACAATGAGCAGTTCTTC; cdr3_aa: CASSTDRDGGETYNEQFF
d_call: -; j_call: TRBJ1-1; clone_size: -; v_call: TRBV4-1; cdr3_nt: TGCGCCAGCAGCCAAACGAACACTGAAGCTTTCTTT; cdr3_aa: CASSQTNTEAFF
d_call: TRBD2; j_call: TRBJ2-1; clone_size: -; v_call: TRBV11-3; cdr3_nt: TGTGCCAGCAGCTCTGCCCTTCGTGGCGGGAGGGCCTCAAGGCAGTTCTTC; cdr3_aa: CASSSALRGGRASRQFF
d_call: TRBD2; j_call: TRBJ2-1; clone_size: -; v_call: TRBV19; cdr3_nt: TGTGCCAGTAAAATCGGCACTAGCGGGAGTGGCAATGAGCAGTTCTTC; cdr3_aa: CASKIGTSGSGNEQFF
d_call: TRBD1; j_call: TRBJ1-1; clone_size: few; v_call: TRBV4-1; cdr3_nt: TGCGCCAGCAGCCAAGTGGGACAGGTGGGGACTGAAGCTTTCTTT; cdr3_aa: CASSQVGQVGTEAFF
d_call: -; j_call: TRBJ2-1; clone_size: -; v_call: TRBV14; cdr3_nt: TGTGCCAGCAGCCCACGCCTCACCGATGAGCAGTTCTTC; cdr3_aa: CASSPRLTDEQFF
d_call: -; j_call: TRBJ1-1; clone_size: -; v_call: TRBV4-1; cdr3_nt: TGCGCCAGCAGTCCCGAGACAACTAACACTGAAGCTTTCTTC; cdr3_aa: CASSPETTNTEAFF
d_call: -; j_call: TRBJ1-2; clone_size: -; v_call: TRBV27; cdr3_nt: TGTGCCAGCAGCCCTATAGCGCAGCTAGGCTACACCTTC; cdr3_aa: CASSPIAQLGYTF
d_call: -; j_call: TRBJ2-3; clone_size: -; v_call: TRBV15; cdr3_nt: TGTGCCACCAGCAAGACAGTCAGATCTGGCACAGATACGCAGTATTTT; cdr3_aa: CATSKTVRSGTDTQYF
d_call: -; j_call: TRBJ2-1; clone_size: -; v_call: TRBV10-3; cdr3_nt: TGTGCCATCAGTTCTGAGGACACTTCCTACAATGAGCAGTTCTTC; cdr3_aa: CAISSEDTSYNEQFF
d_call: TRBD2; j_call: TRBJ2-3; clone_size: -; v_call: TRBV11-2; cdr3_nt: TGTGCCAGCAGCTCCATCGGGAGCGGGAGGGCCACAGATACGCAGTATTTT; cdr3_aa: CASSSIGSGRATDTQYF
d_call: -; j_call: TRBJ2-3; clone_size: -; v_call: TRBV4-1; cdr3_nt: TGCGCCAGCAGCCCTGGGGTAGCGGTCACAGATACGCAGTATTTT; cdr3_aa: CASSPGVAVTDTQYF
d_call: -; j_call: TRBJ2-7; clone_size: once; v_call: TRBV2; cdr3_nt: TGTGCCAGCAGTGAAACAACAAATTACGAGCAGTACTTC; cdr3_aa: CASSETTNYEQYF
d_call: -; j_call: TRBJ1-1; clone_size: -; v_call: TRBV28; cdr3_nt: TGTGCCAGCAGCTTGACAGGGAACACTGAAGCTTTCTTT; cdr3_aa: CASSLTGNTEAFF
d_call: TRBD2; j_call: TRBJ2-3; clone_size: -; v_call: TRBV5-6; cdr3_nt: TGTGCCAGCAGCTTAGCGGGGCTCACAGATACGCAGTATTTT; cdr3_aa: CASSLAGLTDTQYF
d_call: TRBD2; j_call: TRBJ2-5; clone_size: once; v_call: TRBV30; cdr3_nt: TGTGCCTGGGGACACGGGACTAGCGATCAAGAGACCCAGTACTTC; cdr3_aa: CAWGHGTSDQETQYF
d_call: TRBD2; j_call: TRBJ2-3; clone_size: -; v_call: TRBV27; cdr3_nt: TGTGCCAGCGGGGACTACTCAATCTTAGGGAGCACAGATACGCAGTATTTT; cdr3_aa: CASGDYSILGSTDTQYF
d_call: TRBD2; j_call: TRBJ2-1; clone_size: -; v_call: TRBV5-1; cdr3_nt: TGCGCCAGCAGCTTGCCCCCGGGACTAGCGGCCAATGAGCAGTTCTTC; cdr3_aa: CASSLPPGLAANEQFF
d_call: TRBD2; j_call: TRBJ2-3; clone_size: -; v_call: TRBV27; cdr3_nt: TGTGCCAGCAGTGTACTAGCGGGGTACACAGATACGCAGTATTTT; cdr3_aa: CASSVLAGYTDTQYF
d_call: -; j_call: TRBJ2-1; clone_size: -; v_call: TRBV29-1; cdr3_nt: TGCAGCGTTGAAAATCCACAAAGCTCCTACAATGAGCAGTTCTTC; cdr3_aa: CSVENPQSSYNEQFF
d_call: -; j_call: TRBJ2-3; clone_size: -; v_call: TRBV29-1; cdr3_nt: TGCAGCGTTCCTAGCGGCACAGATACGCAGTATTTT; cdr3_aa: CSVPSGTDTQYF
d_call: -; j_call: TRBJ2-7; clone_size: -; v_call: TRBV5-1; cdr3_nt: TGCGCCAGCAGCCCGAGACCGGGACCCTCTGTGGACGAGCAGTACTTC; cdr3_aa: CASSPRPGPSVDEQYF
d_call: -; j_call: TRBJ2-5; clone_size: few; v_call: TRBV4-1; cdr3_nt: TGCGCCAGCAGCCAAGAGGGCAGACAAGAGACCCAGTACTTC; cdr3_aa: CASSQEGRQETQYF
d_call: -; j_call: TRBJ1-1; clone_size: -; v_call: TRBV2; cdr3_nt: TGTGCCAGCTACGGAACGAGGAATACTGAAGCTTTCTTT; cdr3_aa: CASYGTRNTEAFF
d_call: -; j_call: TRBJ2-7; clone_size: -; v_call: TRBV25-1; cdr3_nt: TGTGCCAGCAAAGGGCCCTTTCGAGGCGAGCAGTACTTC; cdr3_aa: CASKGPFRGEQYF
d_call: -; j_call: TRBJ2-7; clone_size: -; v_call: TRBV7-9; cdr3_nt: TGTGCCAGCAGCCCCTCCCCAGCGAGCTCCTACGAGCAGTACTTC; cdr3_aa: CASSPSPASSYEQYF
d_call: -; j_call: TRBJ1-2; clone_size: -; v_call: TRBV14; cdr3_nt: TGTGCCAGCAGCCAAGGAGCAAACTATGGCTACACCTTC; cdr3_aa: CASSQGANYGYTF
d_call: TRBD2; j_call: TRBJ2-5; clone_size: -; v_call: TRBV6-5; cdr3_nt: TGTGCCAGCAGTTACGTAGCGGGAGGGGAGACCCAGTACTTC; cdr3_aa: CASSYVAGGETQYF
d_call: -; j_call: TRBJ2-3; clone_size: -; v_call: TRBV9; cdr3_nt: TGTGCCAGCAGGGGTACGAGCGGCACAGATACGCAGTATTTT; cdr3_aa: CASRGTSGTDTQYF
d_call: -; j_call: TRBJ2-5; clone_size: -; v_call: TRBV27; cdr3_nt: TGTGCCAGCAGCTCCTGGACCACACGGGAGACCCAGTACTTC; cdr3_aa: CASSSWTTRETQYF
d_call: -; j_call: TRBJ2-5; clone_size: -; v_call: TRBV7-8; cdr3_nt: TGTGCCAGCAGCTTAGCGGGAGAGGAGGAGACCCAGTACTTC; cdr3_aa: CASSLAGEEETQYF
d_call: -; j_call: TRBJ2-7; clone_size: -; v_call: TRBV27; cdr3_nt: TGTGCCAGCAGTTTCGGAACCGCCTCCGAGCAGTACTTC; cdr3_aa: CASSFGTASEQYF
d_call: -; j_call: TRBJ2-3; clone_size: -; v_call: TRBV7-8; cdr3_nt: TGTGCCAGCAGCACCCGCCGGTCCGGGACAGATACGCAGTATTTT; cdr3_aa: CASSTRRSGTDTQYF
d_call: -; j_call: TRBJ2-3; clone_size: few; v_call: TRBV7-9; cdr3_nt: TGTGCCAGCCCCCCTGGCCAGGGTCCAGATACGCAGTATTTT; cdr3_aa: CASPPGQGPDTQYF
d_call: TRBD2; j_call: TRBJ2-3; clone_size: -; v_call: TRBV28; cdr3_nt: TGTGCCAGCAGTTCCGGGAGGACAGATACGCAGTATTTT; cdr3_aa: CASSSGRTDTQYF
d_call: -; j_call: TRBJ2-3; clone_size: -; v_call: TRBV5-6; cdr3_nt: TGTGCCAGCAGCTTGGGGGAGGCCACAGATACGCAGTATTTT; cdr3_aa: CASSLGEATDTQYF
d_call: -; j_call: TRBJ2-7; clone_size: once; v_call: TRBV27; cdr3_nt: TGTGCCAGCAGTTTATCGCCGGGGGTTGTCTACGAGCAGTACTTC; cdr3_aa: CASSLSPGVVYEQYF
d_call: TRBD1; j_call: TRBJ2-3; clone_size: -; v_call: TRBV7-8; cdr3_nt: TGTGCCAGCAGCCCCCCCGACAGGGGTACAGATACGCAGTATTTT; cdr3_aa: CASSPPDRGTDTQYF
d_call: -; j_call: TRBJ1-2; clone_size: few; v_call: TRBV28; cdr3_nt: TGTGCCAGCAGTCCTACAGGGATCTATGGCTACACCTTC; cdr3_aa: CASSPTGIYGYTF
d_call: TRBD1; j_call: TRBJ1-1; clone_size: -; v_call: TRBV28; cdr3_nt: TGTGCCAGCAGTTCCCCGAACCCCGGGACAGGCTTGGTTGAAGCTTTCTTT; cdr3_aa: CASSSPNPGTGLVEAFF